This T cell receptor beta chain was found in a study of early T cells in non-severe SARS-CoV-2 infection. About the study: Unsorted whole blood bulk RNA was sequenced, with unpaired chains.

V was trimmed by 0 bases and J by 3 bases, leaving 12 bases between them. Germline-derived CDR1 and CDR2 are LGHNA and YSLEER. The CDR3 spans 15 residues. Unique molecular identifier tags were affixed to discrete cDNA molecules. TCRdb re-called the 5' RACE reads through MiXCR, storing one row per CDR3 protein. This table has 60,000 to 75,000 distinct CDR3 sequences, 10% to 15% appearing once. The starting material was whole blood, obtained at baseline. The gene calls are TRBV4-3 and TRBJ2-7; D is possibly TRBD2 (6 bases). The source is an adult who was a healthcare worker with PCR-confirmed SARS-CoV-2 infection or an uninfected control (not recorded which). This CDR3 reads CASSQDGEELYEQYF. The CDR3 DNA is TGCGCCAGCAGCCAAGACGGGGAGGAACTCTACGAGCAGTACTTC.